These 30 T cell receptor beta chains share one sample of origin, sequenced in a study of blood T cell repertoires in COVID-19. Assay: immunoSEQ multiplex PCR; the TCRdb copy retains only in-frame clones and omits some. The table lists some 300,000 clones, around 84% of them singletons, with 1% to 1.5% in the top ten. Sequences were obtained from peripheral blood. These receptors all stem from a man between 65 and 79 years old with acute or convalescent COVID-19.

The chain uses TRBV4-3 and TRBJ2-2, with D possibly TRBD2 on 5 matching bases. Trimming shortened V by 1 base and J by 5 bases, and 17 bases separated the two germline ends. CDR3 length: 17 amino acids. CDR1 and CDR2 (germline): LGHNA, YSLEER. The CDR3 here is CASSQGGGIRGTGELFF. In nucleotides, the CDR3 is TGCGCCAGCAGCCAAGGGGGTGGGATACGAGGGACCGGGGAGCTGTTTTTT.

This sequence joins TRBV4-3 and TRBJ2-2; TRBD2 might be the D (6 bases). The CDR3 contains 14 residues. Per the germline V gene, CDR1 is LGHNA and CDR2 is YSLEER. With 3 bases removed from V and 6 bases from J, the gap between germline ends came to 11 bases. Here the CDR3 DNA reads TGCGCCAGCAGCCAGTCCGCGGGGTCCGGGGAGCTGTTTTTT. This gives the protein CASSQSAGSGELFF.

The J gene is TRBJ1-3, the V gene TRBV7-9, with a weak D call TRBD1 (6 bases). Trimming cost V 5 bases and J 0 bases, with 14 bases left between them. The CDR3 sequence is 16 residues long. CDR1 and CDR2 from the germline V gene are SEHNR and FQNEAQ (reference sequence). The CDR3 DNA is TGTGCCAGCAGCCCGCCGGGACACATCTCTGGAAACACCATATATTTT. This translates into CASSPPGHISGNTIYF.

This clone has more than one count but fewer than ten. The chain joins TRBV29-1 to TRBJ1-5; 7 bases are shared with TRBD1. The CDR3 is 12 amino acids. The J segment lost 5 bases and the V segment lost 6 bases, leaving 4 bases of the junction unmatched. CDR1 SQVTM and CDR2 ANQGSEA come from the germline V gene. The CDR3 DNA reads TGCAGCGTAAGACAGGGTGATCAGCCCCAGCATTTT. The encoded protein is CSVRQGDQPQHF.

The J gene is TRBJ1-5, the V gene TRBV18, with D perhaps matching TRBD1 (5 bases). V was clipped by 0 bases and J by 1 base, with 7 bases between them. The CDR3 is 15 amino acids. Looked up from germline, CDR1 is KGHSH and CDR2 is LQKENI. CDR3 DNA sequence: TGTGCCAGCTCACCACCGGGGGGAAGCAATCAGCCCCAGCATTTT. This gives the protein CASSPPGGSNQPQHF. Drawing the rest from reference TRBV18 and TRBJ1-5, the complete variable domain is NAGVMQNPRHLVRRRGQEARLRCSPMKGHSHVYWYRQLPEEGLKFMVYLQKENIIDESGMPKERFSAEFPKEGPSILRIQQVVRGDSAAYFCASSPPGGSNQPQHFGDGTRLSIL.

This clone was seen a few times. The chain couples TRBV30 to TRBJ1-4; 7 bases agree with TRBD1. J gave up 1 base and V 3 bases, and 14 bases lay outside the gene matches. This CDR3 contains 18 residues. Germline loops: CDR1 GTSNPN, CDR2 SVGIG (reference sequence). As DNA, the CDR3 is TGTGCCTGGAGCGATAGGACAGGACTCTTTGGAACTAATGAAAAACTGTTTTTT. Encoded protein: CAWSDRTGLFGTNEKLFF.

The chain joins TRBV7-8 to TRBJ2-7; perhaps TRBD2 as D (6 bases). Germline values: CDR1 SGHVS, CDR2 FQNEAQ. The CDR3 is 13 amino acids. V was trimmed by 5 bases and J by 4 bases, leaving 12 bases between them. The CDR3 region is CASSQPAGYEQYF. The CDR3 nucleotides are TGTGCCAGCAGCCAGCCGGCGGGGTACGAGCAGTACTTC.

The rearrangement links TRBV5-1 to TRBJ2-3; 8 bases are shared with TRBD1. Germline assignment: CDR1 SGHRS and CDR2 YFSETQ. The ends lost 7 bases at V and 0 bases at J; junction bases unmatched: 1. The CDR3 extends over 13 amino acids. DNA of the CDR3: TGCGCCAGCCGACAGGGGAGCACAGATACGCAGTATTTT. It specifies CASRQGSTDTQYF. Variable domain in full (rest from reference TRBV5-1 and TRBJ2-3): KAGVTQTPRYLIKTRGQQVTLSCSPISGHRSVSWYQQTPGQGLQFLFEYFSETQRNKGNFPGRFSGRQFSNSRSEMNVSTLELGDSALYLCASRQGSTDTQYFGPGTRLTVL.

The chain uses TRBV7-2 and TRBJ1-1, with 8 positions matching TRBD1. J was trimmed by 2 bases and V by 5 bases; bases with no gene match: 7. CDR3 length: 15 amino acids. In germline, CDR1 is SGHTA, CDR2 FQGNSA. This CDR3 reads CASSLTTGANTEAFF. CDR3 in DNA: TGTGCCAGCAGCCTAACGACAGGGGCTAACACTGAAGCTTTCTTT.

This clone was counted between two and nine times. The gene calls are TRBV4-3 and TRBJ1-2, with D tentatively TRBD1 (5 bases). This CDR3 has 13 amino acids. CDR1 is LGHNA and CDR2 is YSLEER in the germline V gene. Trimming left V 4 bases short and J 4 bases short, with 10 bases between. The CDR3 sequence: CASSPTRAYGYTF. CDR3 DNA sequence: TGCGCCAGCAGCCCCACCAGGGCCTATGGCTACACCTTC.

The chain employs TRBV6-6 and TRBJ2-1; 7 bases agree with TRBD2. CDR3 length equals 16 residues. Trimming cost V 4 bases and J 4 bases; bases outside gene matches: 10. CDR1 and CDR2 from the germline V gene are MNHNY and SVGAGI (reference sequence). In nucleotides, the CDR3 is TGTGCCAGCAGTTCCCCCCGCCAGCGGGGTTACAATGAGCAGTTCTTC. It encodes CASSSPRQRGYNEQFF.

The chain is built from TRBV2 and TRBJ1-4, with TRBD1 matching 7 bases. With 5 bases clipped from V and 8 bases from J, the junction kept 8 bases outside the gene matches. This CDR3 spans 14 amino acids. In germline, CDR1 is SNHLY, CDR2 FYNNEI. CDR3 region: CASSYRGIGEKLFF. CDR3 sequence (DNA): TGTGCCAGCAGTTACAGGGGAATAGGGGAAAAACTGTTTTTT. Full variable domain (missing parts from reference TRBV2 and TRBJ1-4): EPEVTQTPSHQVTQMGQEVILRCVPISNHLYFYWYRQILGQKVEFLVSFYNNEISEKSEIFDDQFSVERPDGSNFTLKIRSTKLEDSAMYFCASSYRGIGEKLFFGSGTQLSVL.

This chain joins TRBV11-2 and TRBJ1-2; TRBD1 matches at 10 bases. The CDR3 runs to 14 residues. The germline CDR1 and CDR2 sequences are SGHAT and FQNNGV. Germline trimming cut 5 bases from V and 13 bases from J; bases unmatched to any gene: 13. CDR3 loop: CASSHPGQGPILTF. The CDR3 DNA follows: TGTGCCAGCAGCCATCCGGGACAGGGGCCTATACTCACCTTC.

The chain couples TRBV7-9 to TRBJ1-4, with 12 bases that match TRBD1. Looked up from germline, CDR1 is SEHNR and CDR2 is FQNEAQ (reference sequence). The CDR3 consists of 19 residues. V gave up 5 bases and J gave up 5 bases; unmatched junction bases: 15. The CDR3 loop is CASSRAGTGGGWMNEKLFF. The CDR3 DNA reads TGTGCCAGCAGCCGTGCTGGGACAGGGGGCGGGTGGATGAATGAAAAACTGTTTTTT.

The V and J genes are TRBV5-5 and TRBJ1-5; 7 bases match TRBD1. Germline lookup yields CDR1 SGHKS and CDR2 YYEKEE (reference sequence). Trimming took 4 bases from V and 1 from J; bases not matched to a gene: 8. The CDR3 totals 16 residues. CDR3 region: CASSLTTGMSNQPQHF. The CDR3, as DNA: TGTGCCAGCAGCCTAACGACAGGGATGAGCAATCAGCCCCAGCATTTT.

This clone was observed once. The chain combines TRBV28 with TRBJ1-5; tentatively, D is TRBD1 (6 bases). The V gene's germline CDR1 is MDHEN and CDR2 SYDVKM. This CDR3 is 15 amino acids long. The V end lost 6 bases, the J end lost 2 bases, and 14 bases lay between the germline ends. The chain's CDR3 is CASRGGTFRNQPQHF. CDR3 in DNA: TGTGCCAGCAGGGGTGGGACATTCCGCAATCAGCCCCAGCATTTT. The whole variable domain, filled in from reference TRBV28 and TRBJ1-5, reads DVKVTQSSRYLVKRTGEKVFLECVQDMDHENMFWYRQDPGLGLRLIYFSYDVKMKEKGDIPEGYSVSREKKERFSLILESASTNQTSMYLCASRGGTFRNQPQHFGDGTRLSIL.

The CDR3 DNA sequence: TGTGCCAGCATAAAGACAGCGGGGGGAACAGAGACCCAGTACTTC. Translated, it gives CASIKTAGGTETQYF. The J gene is TRBJ2-5, the V gene TRBV6-5, with 9 bases fitting TRBD2. The V gene end was trimmed by 7 bases and the J gene end by 4 bases; junction bases not matched to a gene: 10. CDR1 and CDR2 from the germline V gene are MNHEY and SVGAGI. The CDR3 spans 15 residues.

The chain combines TRBV16 with TRBJ2-1; 9 bases are a match to TRBD2. V lost 1 base to trimming and J lost 4 bases; unmatched junction nucleotides: 8. The germline CDR1 and CDR2 sequences are KGHSY and FQNENV. This CDR3 comprises 17 residues. The CDR3 sequence is CASSQFSALAGYNEQFF. Here the CDR3 DNA reads TGTGCCAGCAGCCAATTCTCAGCTCTAGCGGGGTACAATGAGCAGTTCTTC.

The chain uses TRBV28 and TRBJ2-7; perhaps TRBD2 as D (5 bases). In germline, CDR1 is MDHEN, CDR2 SYDVKM. The CDR3 length is 15 residues. V shed 4 bases and J shed 3 bases, with 16 bases lying between them. The chain's CDR3 is CASSSPSGRDYEQYF. CDR3 nucleotide sequence: TGTGCCAGCAGTTCCCCTTCCGGACGGGACTACGAGCAGTACTTC.

The rearrangement links TRBV5-4 to TRBJ2-7; TRBD2 agrees at 8 bases. Germline V gives CDR1 SGHNT, CDR2 YYREEE (reference sequence). Trimming removed 2 bases from V and 5 bases from J; junction bases left unmatched: 9. The CDR3 spans 15 residues. The CDR3 DNA sequence: TGTGCCAGCAGCTTTCCCGGGACTAGAGGGAACGAGCAGTACTTC. It translates to CASSFPGTRGNEQYF.

This clone was seen only once. The chain combines TRBV7-2 with TRBJ2-3; a possible D gene is TRBD2 (5 bases). The CDR3 covers 12 residues. Looked up from germline, CDR1 is SGHTA and CDR2 is FQGNSA. V lost 5 bases, J lost 15 bases, and 18 bases lay in between. In DNA, the CDR3 is TGTGCCAGCAGCCCCAGAGTGGCGGGTCTTTATTTT. It specifies CASSPRVAGLYF.

A single count supports this clone. The chain carries TRBV5-1 and TRBJ2-5; D remains unclear. The V end lost 2 bases, the J end lost 1 base, and 12 bases lay between the germline ends. Germline V CDR1 and CDR2: SGHRS, YFSETQ. The length of the CDR3 is 15 residues. For the CDR3, the DNA is TGCGCCAGCAGCTTTAGGAGAGCCTTCCAAGAGACCCAGTACTTC. It codes for CASSFRRAFQETQYF.

This clone was counted once. The V gene is TRBV30, the J gene TRBJ2-5; the match to TRBD2 covers 10 bases. Germline values: CDR1 GTSNPN, CDR2 SVGIG (reference sequence). J gave up 2 bases and V 4 bases, and 7 bases lay outside the gene matches. The CDR3 is made up of 15 amino acids. DNA for the CDR3: TGTGCCTGGACTCGCAGGACTAGCGGTCAAGAGACCCAGTACTTC. Its translation is CAWTRRTSGQETQYF.

This chain joins TRBV11-2 and TRBJ2-7, with D perhaps TRBD2 (5 bases). Trimming shortened V by 5 bases and J by 3 bases, and 14 bases separated the two germline ends. CDR1 and CDR2 from the germline V gene are SGHAT and FQNNGV. The CDR3 length is 14 residues. The CDR3 reads CASSTSDGNYEQYF. In DNA, the CDR3 is TGTGCCAGCAGCACGTCGGACGGGAACTACGAGCAGTACTTC.

The V call is TRBV2, the J call TRBJ2-6, with a tentative D call TRBD2 (5 bases). Germline V gene sequence: CDR1 SNHLY, CDR2 FYNNEI. The V end lost 7 bases, the J end lost 2 bases, and 9 bases lay between the germline ends. CDR3 size: 14 residues. The CDR3 reads CASTGLPGANVLTF. The CDR3 DNA is TGTGCCAGCACGGGGTTGCCTGGGGCCAACGTCCTGACTTTC. Full variable domain (rest looked up from reference TRBV2 and TRBJ2-6): EPEVTQTPSHQVTQMGQEVILRCVPISNHLYFYWYRQILGQKVEFLVSFYNNEISEKSEIFDDQFSVERPDGSNFTLKIRSTKLEDSAMYFCASTGLPGANVLTFGAGSRLTVL.

The rearrangement uses TRBV5-4 and TRBJ2-3, with 8 bases fitting TRBD2. From germline, CDR1 is SGHNT and CDR2 YYREEE (reference sequence). Trimming at V came to 1 base and at J to 5 bases, leaving 6 bases not matched to a gene. The length of the CDR3 is 15 residues. The DNA for the CDR3 is TGTGCCAGCAGCTTGCCTAGCGGGCCAGGAGATACGCAGTATTTT. Amino acid sequence: CASSLPSGPGDTQYF.

V is TRBV4-3 and J is TRBJ2-2, with D perhaps TRBD2 (7 bases). The germline V and J ends were trimmed by 0 bases and 6 bases, with 8 bases remaining between them. Germline V gene data show CDR1 as LGHNA and CDR2 as YSLEER. This CDR3 region has 14 residues. The CDR3 DNA follows: TGCGCCAGCAGCCAAGACGGGGGGCCCGGGGAGCTGTTTTTT. This gives the protein CASSQDGGPGELFF.

This clone was observed once. V and J are TRBV28 and TRBJ1-1; possibly TRBD1 for D (6 bases). V lost 6 bases, J lost 0 bases, and 14 bases lay in between. There are 15 residues in the CDR3. The germline V gene has CDR1 MDHEN and CDR2 SYDVKM. CDR3 DNA sequence: TGTGCCAGCAGCCAAACGGGACATATGAACACTGAAGCTTTCTTT. Translating it yields CASSQTGHMNTEAFF.

This rearrangement joins TRBV19 to TRBJ2-3, with D maybe TRBD2 (5 bases). The germline V gene has CDR1 LNHDA and CDR2 SQIVND (reference sequence). Trimming took off 3 bases at V and 0 bases at J, with 10 bases between the two ends. The length of the CDR3 is 15 residues. CDR3: CASSMGRTSTDTQYF. The CDR3 DNA reads TGTGCCAGTAGTATGGGCAGGACTAGCACAGATACGCAGTATTTT.

The V call is TRBV5-4, the J call TRBJ2-7; the match to TRBD1 covers 7 bases. In germline, CDR1 is SGHNT, CDR2 YYREEE (reference sequence). V dropped 4 bases and J dropped 6; count of bases not matched to a gene: 7. This CDR3 is built from 13 residues. The CDR3: CASSREQGREQYF. CDR3 nucleotide sequence: TGTGCCAGCAGCAGGGAACAGGGGCGCGAGCAGTACTTC.